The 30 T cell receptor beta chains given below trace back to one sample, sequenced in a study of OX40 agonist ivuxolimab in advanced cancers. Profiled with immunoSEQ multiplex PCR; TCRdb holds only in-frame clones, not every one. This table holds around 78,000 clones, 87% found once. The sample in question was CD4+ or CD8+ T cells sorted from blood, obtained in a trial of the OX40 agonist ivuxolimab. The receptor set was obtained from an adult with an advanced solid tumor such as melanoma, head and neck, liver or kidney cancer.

The CDR3 loop reads CASSIPGGGPTDTQYF. The CDR3 DNA reads as TGTGCCAGCAGCATCCCGGGGGGGGGACCAACAGATACGCAGTATTTT. V usage is TRBV7-9 and J usage is TRBJ2-3, with TRBD2 matching over 8 bases. J lost 3 bases, V lost 5 bases, and 10 bases had no gene match. CDR3 length equals 16 residues. Germline CDR1 reads SEHNR; CDR2 reads FQNEAQ (reference sequence).

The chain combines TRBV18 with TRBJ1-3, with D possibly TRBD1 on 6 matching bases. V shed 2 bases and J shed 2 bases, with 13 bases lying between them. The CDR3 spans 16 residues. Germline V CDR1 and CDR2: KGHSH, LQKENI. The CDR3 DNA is TGTGCCAGCTCACCAAGGAACAGGGAGACTGGAAACACCATATATTTT. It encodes CASSPRNRETGNTIYF.

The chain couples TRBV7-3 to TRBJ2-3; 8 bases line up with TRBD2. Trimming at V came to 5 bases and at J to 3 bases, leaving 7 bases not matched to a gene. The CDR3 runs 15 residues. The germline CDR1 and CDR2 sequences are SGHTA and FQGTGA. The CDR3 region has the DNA TGTGCCAGCAGCCAGCGGGAGAGGGGGACAGATACGCAGTATTTT. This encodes CASSQRERGTDTQYF. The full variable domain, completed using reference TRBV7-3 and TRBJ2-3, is GAGVSQTPSNKVTEKGKYVELRCDPISGHTALYWYRQSLGQGPEFLIYFQGTGAADDSGLPNDRFFAVRPEGSVSTLKIQRTERGDSAVYLCASSQRERGTDTQYFGPGTRLTVL.

CDR3 amino acids: CASRRVGSGANVLTF. The CDR3 DNA is TGCGCCAGCAGACGGGTGGGATCTGGGGCCAACGTCCTGACTTTC. The V call is TRBV4-1, the J call TRBJ2-6; D uncertain. The CDR3 has 15 amino acids. The V gene's germline CDR1 is MGHRA and CDR2 YSYEKL. V was pared by 6 bases and J by 1 base, with 10 bases between.

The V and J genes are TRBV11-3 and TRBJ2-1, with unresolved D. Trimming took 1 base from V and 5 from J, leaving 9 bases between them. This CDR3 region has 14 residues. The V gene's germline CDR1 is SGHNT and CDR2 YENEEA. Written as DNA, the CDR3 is TGTGCCAGCAGCTTAGGGAGAGGAAACAATGAGCAGTTCTTC. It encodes CASSLGRGNNEQFF.

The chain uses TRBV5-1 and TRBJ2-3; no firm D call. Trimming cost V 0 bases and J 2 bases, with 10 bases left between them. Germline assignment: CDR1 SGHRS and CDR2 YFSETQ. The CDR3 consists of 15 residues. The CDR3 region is CASSLGGYYTDTQYF. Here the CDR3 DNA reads TGCGCCAGCAGCTTGGGGGGATACTACACAGATACGCAGTATTTT.

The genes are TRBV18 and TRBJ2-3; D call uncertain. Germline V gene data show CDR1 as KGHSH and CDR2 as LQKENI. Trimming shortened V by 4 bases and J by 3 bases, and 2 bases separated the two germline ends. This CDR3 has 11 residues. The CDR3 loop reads CASSLTDTQYF. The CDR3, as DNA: TGTGCCAGCTCACTTACAGATACGCAGTATTTT.

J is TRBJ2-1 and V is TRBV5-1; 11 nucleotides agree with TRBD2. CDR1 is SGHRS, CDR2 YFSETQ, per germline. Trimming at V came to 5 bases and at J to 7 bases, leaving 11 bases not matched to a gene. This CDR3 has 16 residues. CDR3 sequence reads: CASSRWTSGSGNEQFF. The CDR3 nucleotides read TGCGCCAGCAGTCGGTGGACTAGCGGGTCGGGTAATGAGCAGTTCTTC. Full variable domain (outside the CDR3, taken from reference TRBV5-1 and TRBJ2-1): KAGVTQTPRYLIKTRGQQVTLSCSPISGHRSVSWYQQTPGQGLQFLFEYFSETQRNKGNFPGRFSGRQFSNSRSEMNVSTLELGDSALYLCASSRWTSGSGNEQFFGPGTRLTVL.

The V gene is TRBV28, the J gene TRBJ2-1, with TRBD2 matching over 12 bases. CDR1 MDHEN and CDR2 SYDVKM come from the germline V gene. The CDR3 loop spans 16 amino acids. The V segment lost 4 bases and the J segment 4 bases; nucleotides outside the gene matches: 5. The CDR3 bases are TGTGCCAGCAGTTCACTAGCGGGAGGAAAGTACAATGAGCAGTTCTTC. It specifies CASSSLAGGKYNEQFF.

The CDR3 sequence: CSTTAPRGFQETQYF. CDR3 DNA sequence: TGCAGCACCACAGCCCCTCGGGGGTTCCAAGAGACCCAGTACTTC. V is TRBV29-1 and J is TRBJ2-5; weak D call: TRBD2 (6 bases). CDR1 and CDR2 (germline): SQVTM, ANQGSEA. The CDR3 has 15 amino acids. V lost 8 bases, J lost 1 base, and 20 bases lay in between. The complete variable domain, with remaining parts taken from reference TRBV29-1 and TRBJ2-5, reads SAVISQKPSRDICQRGTSLTIQCQVDSQVTMMFWYRQQPGQSLTLIATANQGSEATYESGFVIDKFPISRPNLTFSTLTVSNMSPEDSSIYLCSTTAPRGFQETQYFGPGTRLLVL.

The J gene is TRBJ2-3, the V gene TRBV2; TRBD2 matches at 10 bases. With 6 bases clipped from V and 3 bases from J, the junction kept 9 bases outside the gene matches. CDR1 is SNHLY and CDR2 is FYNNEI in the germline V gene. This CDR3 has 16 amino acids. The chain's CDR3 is CASSLAGALATDTQYF. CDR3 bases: TGTGCCAGCAGCCTAGCGGGGGCGCTAGCAACAGATACGCAGTATTTT.

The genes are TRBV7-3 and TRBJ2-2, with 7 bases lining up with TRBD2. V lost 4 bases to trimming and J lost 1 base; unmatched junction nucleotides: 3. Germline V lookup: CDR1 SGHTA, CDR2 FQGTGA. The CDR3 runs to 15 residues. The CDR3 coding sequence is TGTGCCAGCAGCTCAACTAGCGTGAACACCGGGGAGCTGTTTTTT. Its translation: CASSSTSVNTGELFF.

The CDR3 region has the DNA TGTGCCAGCAGTCTCCCGGGACCGCTCACTGAAGCTTTCTTT. Its protein is CASSLPGPLTEAFF. This rearrangement joins TRBV6-6 to TRBJ1-1, with D tentatively TRBD1 (5 bases). Germline V CDR1 and CDR2: MNHNY, SVGAGI (reference sequence). The germline V and J ends were trimmed by 5 bases and 4 bases, with 14 bases remaining between them. This CDR3 spans 14 amino acids.

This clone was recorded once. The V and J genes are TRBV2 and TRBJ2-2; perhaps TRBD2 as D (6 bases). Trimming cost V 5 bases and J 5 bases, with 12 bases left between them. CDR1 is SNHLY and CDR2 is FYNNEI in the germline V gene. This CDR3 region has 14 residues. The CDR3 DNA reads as TGTGCCAGCAGTATGTCTAGCGTAACCGGGGAGCTGTTTTTT. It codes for CASSMSSVTGELFF. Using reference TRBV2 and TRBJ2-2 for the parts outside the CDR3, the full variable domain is EPEVTQTPSHQVTQMGQEVILRCVPISNHLYFYWYRQILGQKVEFLVSFYNNEISEKSEIFDDQFSVERPDGSNFTLKIRSTKLEDSAMYFCASSMSSVTGELFFGEGSRLTVL.

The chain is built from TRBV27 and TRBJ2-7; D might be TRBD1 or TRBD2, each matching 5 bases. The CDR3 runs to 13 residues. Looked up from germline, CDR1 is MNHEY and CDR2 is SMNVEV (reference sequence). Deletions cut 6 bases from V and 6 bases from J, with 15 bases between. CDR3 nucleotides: TGTGCCAGCAGCCTCCGGGACGGGATCGAGCAGTACTTC. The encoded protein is CASSLRDGIEQYF.

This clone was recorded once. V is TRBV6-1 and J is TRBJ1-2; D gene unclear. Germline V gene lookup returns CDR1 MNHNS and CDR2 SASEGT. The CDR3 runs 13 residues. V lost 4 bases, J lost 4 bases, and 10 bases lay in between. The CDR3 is CASSVSPVYGYTF. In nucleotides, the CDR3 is TGTGCCAGCAGTGTTTCCCCAGTCTATGGCTACACCTTC.

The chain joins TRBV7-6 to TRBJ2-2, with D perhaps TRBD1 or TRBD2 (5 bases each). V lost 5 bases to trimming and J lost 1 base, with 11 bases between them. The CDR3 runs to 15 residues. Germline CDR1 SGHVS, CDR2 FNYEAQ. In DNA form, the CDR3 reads TGTGCCAGCAGCCTTCGAGGGGAGAACACCGGGGAGCTGTTTTTT. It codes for CASSLRGENTGELFF.

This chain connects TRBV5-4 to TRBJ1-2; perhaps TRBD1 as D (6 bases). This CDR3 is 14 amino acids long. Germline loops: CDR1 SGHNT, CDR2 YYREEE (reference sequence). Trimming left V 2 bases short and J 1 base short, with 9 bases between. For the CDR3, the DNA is TGTGCCAGCAGCTTACAGGGACTTAACTATGGCTACACCTTC. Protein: CASSLQGLNYGYTF.

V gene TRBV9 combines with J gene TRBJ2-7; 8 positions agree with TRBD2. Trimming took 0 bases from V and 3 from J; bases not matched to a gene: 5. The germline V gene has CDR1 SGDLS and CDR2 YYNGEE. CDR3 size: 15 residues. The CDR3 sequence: CASSVGLRGDYEQYF. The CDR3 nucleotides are TGTGCCAGCAGCGTAGGTTTGCGGGGGGACTACGAGCAGTACTTC. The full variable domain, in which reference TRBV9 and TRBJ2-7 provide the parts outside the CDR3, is DSGVTQTPKHLITATGQRVTLRCSPRSGDLSVYWYQQSLDQGLQFLIQYYNGEERAKGNILERFSAQQFPDLHSELNLSSLELGDSALYFCASSVGLRGDYEQYFGPGTRLTVT.

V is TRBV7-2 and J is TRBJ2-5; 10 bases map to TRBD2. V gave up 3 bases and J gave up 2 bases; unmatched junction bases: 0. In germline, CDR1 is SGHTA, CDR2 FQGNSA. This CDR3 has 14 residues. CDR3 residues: CASSFSGGQETQYF. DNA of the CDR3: TGTGCCAGCAGCTTTAGCGGGGGGCAAGAGACCCAGTACTTC.

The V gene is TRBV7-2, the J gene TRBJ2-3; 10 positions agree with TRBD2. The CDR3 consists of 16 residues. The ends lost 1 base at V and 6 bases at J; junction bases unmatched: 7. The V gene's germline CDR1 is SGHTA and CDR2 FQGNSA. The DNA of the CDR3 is TGTGCCAGCAGCTTAGTTTCTAGCGGGAGTTTCGATACGCAGTATTTT. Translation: CASSLVSSGSFDTQYF.

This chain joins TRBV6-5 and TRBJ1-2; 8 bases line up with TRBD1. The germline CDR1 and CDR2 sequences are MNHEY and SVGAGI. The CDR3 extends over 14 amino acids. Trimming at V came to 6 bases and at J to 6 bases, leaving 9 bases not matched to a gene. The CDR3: CASSRQGKTNGYTF. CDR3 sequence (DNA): TGTGCCAGCAGCAGACAGGGGAAAACTAATGGCTACACCTTC.

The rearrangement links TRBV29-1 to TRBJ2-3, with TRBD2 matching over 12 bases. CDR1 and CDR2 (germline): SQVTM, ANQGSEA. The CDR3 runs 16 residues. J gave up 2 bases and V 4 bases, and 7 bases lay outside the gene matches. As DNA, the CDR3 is TGCAGCGTTGCCAGGGGGACTAGCGGGTTCACAGATACGCAGTATTTT. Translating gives CSVARGTSGFTDTQYF.

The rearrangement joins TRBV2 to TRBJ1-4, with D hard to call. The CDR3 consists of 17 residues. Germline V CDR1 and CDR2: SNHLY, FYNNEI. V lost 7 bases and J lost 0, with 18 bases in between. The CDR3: CASISWARDATNEKLFF. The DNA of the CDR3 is TGTGCCAGCATTAGTTGGGCCAGAGACGCAACTAATGAAAAACTGTTTTTT.

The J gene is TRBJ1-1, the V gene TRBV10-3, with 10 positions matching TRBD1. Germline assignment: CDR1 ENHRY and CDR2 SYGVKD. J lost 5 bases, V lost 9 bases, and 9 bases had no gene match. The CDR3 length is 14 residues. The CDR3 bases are TGTGCCATGGGGGGGACAGGGGTGGAAACTGAAGCTTTCTTT. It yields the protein CAMGGTGVETEAFF.

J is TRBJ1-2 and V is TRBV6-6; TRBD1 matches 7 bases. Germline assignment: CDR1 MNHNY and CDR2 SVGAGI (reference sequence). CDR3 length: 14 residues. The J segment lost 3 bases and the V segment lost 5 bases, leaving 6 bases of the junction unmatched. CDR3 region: CASSGGDRDYGYTF. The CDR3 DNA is TGTGCCAGCAGTGGTGGGGACAGAGACTATGGCTACACCTTC.

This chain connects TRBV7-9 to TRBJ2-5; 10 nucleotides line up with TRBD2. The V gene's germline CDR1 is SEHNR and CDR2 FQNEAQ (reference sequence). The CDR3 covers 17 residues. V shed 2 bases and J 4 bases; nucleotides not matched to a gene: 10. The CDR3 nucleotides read TGTGCCAGCAGCTTATCTGTTCTAGCGGGAGCTGGAGAGACCCAGTACTTC. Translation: CASSLSVLAGAGETQYF. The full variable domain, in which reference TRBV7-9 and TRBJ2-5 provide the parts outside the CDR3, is DTGVSQNPRHKITKRGQNVTFRCDPISEHNRLYWYRQTLGQGPEFLTYFQNEAQLEKSRLLSDRFSAERPKGSFSTLEIQRTEQGDSAMYLCASSLSVLAGAGETQYFGPGTRLLVL.

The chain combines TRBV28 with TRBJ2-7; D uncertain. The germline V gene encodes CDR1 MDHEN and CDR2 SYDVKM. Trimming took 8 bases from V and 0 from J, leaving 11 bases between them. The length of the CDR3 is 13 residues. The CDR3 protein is CASQSGSSYEQYF. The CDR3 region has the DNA TGTGCCAGCCAATCGGGCTCCTCCTACGAGCAGTACTTC.

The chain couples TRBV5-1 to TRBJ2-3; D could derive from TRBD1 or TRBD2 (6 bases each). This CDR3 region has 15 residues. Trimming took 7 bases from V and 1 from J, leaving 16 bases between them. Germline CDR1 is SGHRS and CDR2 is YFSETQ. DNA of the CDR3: TGCGCCAGCGTGTTCCAAAGGGGGGGCACAGATACGCAGTATTTT. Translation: CASVFQRGGTDTQYF. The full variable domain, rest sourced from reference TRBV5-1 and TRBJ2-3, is KAGVTQTPRYLIKTRGQQVTLSCSPISGHRSVSWYQQTPGQGLQFLFEYFSETQRNKGNFPGRFSGRQFSNSRSEMNVSTLELGDSALYLCASVFQRGGTDTQYFGPGTRLTVL.

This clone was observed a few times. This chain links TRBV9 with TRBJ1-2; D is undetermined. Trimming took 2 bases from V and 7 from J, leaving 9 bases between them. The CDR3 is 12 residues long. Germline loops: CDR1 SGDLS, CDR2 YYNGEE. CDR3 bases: TGTGCCAGCAGCGTTGCGGGAGGTGGCTACACCTTC. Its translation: CASSVAGGGYTF.